The entry that follows covers one TCR beta chain sequence. Trimming pared 7 bases from V and 0 bases from J, leaving 16 bases between. The CDR3 runs to 15 residues. The germline CDR1 and CDR2 sequences are GTSNPN and SVGIG (reference sequence). This entry comes from a study of cytomegalovirus exposure and HLA in healthy donors. The PCR ran on 60 Vbeta and 13 Jbeta primers. Assay used: immunoSEQ multiplex PCR; TCRdb lists only in-frame clones, some missing. This sample's table has around 50,000 clones. Sequenced sample: PBMCs. The chain joins TRBV30 to TRBJ2-1; D not certain. The clonotype originates from a female donor in good health and CMV-seronegative. Here the CDR3 reads CASLVWASSYNEQFF. The CDR3, as DNA: TGTGCCTCCCTGGTATGGGCGAGCTCCTACAATGAGCAGTTCTTC.